The 13 T cell receptor beta chains listed next were all sequenced from one sample in a study of T cell changes during pregnancy in multiple sclerosis. Assay: immunoSEQ multiplex PCR; the TCRdb copy retains only in-frame clones and omits some. The table has tens of thousands of clones, 85% to 95% seen once. Material: peripheral blood. These receptor sequences come from a female donor with multiple sclerosis, enrolled in a pregnancy study.

The V call is TRBV7-9, the J call TRBJ2-3; TRBD2 is a possible D gene (6 bases). Germline loops: CDR1 SEHNR, CDR2 FQNEAQ (reference sequence). The CDR3 is made up of 18 amino acids. V was trimmed by 1 base and J by 5 bases, leaving 22 bases between them. CDR3 loop: CASSLEISDSRGLDTQYF. CDR3 DNA: TGTGCCAGCAGCTTAGAGATTAGCGATTCGCGGGGTTTAGATACGCAGTATTTT.

CDR3 DNA sequence: TGTGCCAGCCGGTACACCAGGAACACTGAAGCTTTCTTT. Protein sequence: CASRYTRNTEAFF. J is TRBJ1-1 and V is TRBV27; no clear D. Trimming pared 8 bases from V and 1 base from J, leaving 11 bases between. Germline-derived CDR1 and CDR2 are MNHEY and SMNVEV (reference sequence). The CDR3 spans 13 residues.

The rearrangement joins TRBV10-3 to TRBJ1-1, with D hard to call. CDR3 size: 15 residues. The V end was cut by 2 bases, the J end by 1 base, with 11 bases between. The germline V gene encodes CDR1 ENHRY and CDR2 SYGVKD. As DNA, the CDR3 is TGTGCCATCAGTGAGGGGGAAGGGTGGAACACTGAAGCTTTCTTT. Translated, it gives CAISEGEGWNTEAFF.

J is TRBJ1-2 and V is TRBV19, with D hard to call. Germline CDR1 is LNHDA and CDR2 is SQIVND (reference sequence). V was shortened by 1 base and J by 8 bases, with 14 bases between the two germline ends. The CDR3 runs to 14 residues. CDR3 loop: CASSIVRTSNGYTF. The CDR3 nucleotides read TGTGCCAGTAGTATAGTAAGGACGAGCAACGGCTACACCTTC.

The chain couples TRBV7-9 to TRBJ2-5; TRBD2 matches 7 bases. The junction had 11 bases not matched to a gene; V was cut back by 5 bases and J by 2 bases. This CDR3 has 16 amino acids. Germline loops: CDR1 SEHNR, CDR2 FQNEAQ (reference sequence). CDR3 loop: CASSPPARERQETQYF. DNA for the CDR3: TGTGCCAGCAGCCCCCCGGCGCGGGAGAGGCAAGAGACCCAGTACTTC.

The chain joins TRBV4-1 to TRBJ2-4; 7 nucleotides agree with TRBD1. There are 15 residues in the CDR3. The germline CDR1 and CDR2 sequences are MGHRA and YSYEKL. V was pared by 5 bases and J by 5 bases, with 9 bases of the junction left unmatched. CDR3 residues: CASSDHTGAENIQYF. The CDR3 DNA sequence: TGCGCCAGCAGCGACCACACAGGGGCAGAAAACATTCAGTACTTC.

The V gene is TRBV5-1, the J gene TRBJ2-3; 16 nucleotides line up with TRBD2. Per germline, CDR1 SGHRS and CDR2 YFSETQ. CDR3 size: 16 residues. Trimming at V came to 4 bases and at J to 4 bases, leaving 3 bases not matched to a gene. The CDR3 loop is CASSLGTSGRADTQYF. The CDR3 DNA reads as TGCGCCAGCAGCCTAGGGACTAGCGGGAGGGCAGATACGCAGTATTTT.

This clone was seen just once. The CDR3 here is CASSTDLSGNTIYF. In DNA, the CDR3 is TGCGCCAGCAGCACCGACCTCTCTGGAAACACCATATATTTT. The V gene is TRBV5-1, the J gene TRBJ1-3; D gene ambiguous. The CDR3 is made up of 14 amino acids. V was shortened by 4 bases and J by 0 bases, with 8 bases between the two germline ends. Germline lookup yields CDR1 SGHRS and CDR2 YFSETQ.

V is TRBV7-6 and J is TRBJ2-6; D not resolved. There are 15 residues in the CDR3. Per germline, CDR1 SGHVS and CDR2 FNYEAQ. V lost 2 bases and J lost 1, with 6 bases in between. Here the CDR3 reads CASSLWGSGANVLTF. The CDR3 coding sequence is TGTGCCAGCAGCTTATGGGGATCTGGGGCCAACGTCCTGACTTTC. Full variable domain (rest looked up from reference TRBV7-6 and TRBJ2-6): GAGVSQSPRYKVTKRGQDVALRCDPISGHVSLYWYRQALGQGPEFLTYFNYEAQQDKSGLPNDRFSAERPEGSISTLTIQRTEQRDSAMYRCASSLWGSGANVLTFGAGSRLTVL.

Concerning this clone: At one end, the junction sequence differs from germline, possibly due to a read error. The chain is built from TRBV7-7 and TRBJ2-5; D remains ambiguous. Germline CDR1 is SSHAT and CDR2 is FNYEAQ (reference sequence). The CDR3 loop spans 14 amino acids. DNA of the CDR3: TGTGCTAGCAGCAAAGACGCCCCTGGGGAGACCCAGTACTTC. As protein: CASSKDAPGETQYF. Based on the CDR3 plus reference TRBV7-7 and TRBJ2-5, the full variable domain is GAGVSQSPRYKVTKRGQDVTLRCDPISSHATLYWYQQALGQGPEFLTYFNYEAQPDKSGLPSDRFSAERPEGSISTLTIQRTEQRDSAMYRCASSKDAPGETQYFGPGTRLLVL.

The chain has TRBV6-1 and TRBJ2-7; TRBD2 matches at 8 bases. The CDR3 is 15 amino acids. Per the germline V gene, CDR1 is MNHNS and CDR2 is SASEGT. V shed 6 bases and J 5 bases; nucleotides not matched to a gene: 12. CDR3 protein: CASRGGGAGGNEQYF. In DNA, the CDR3 is TGTGCCAGCAGGGGGGGTGGCGCGGGAGGCAACGAGCAGTACTTC.

This chain links TRBV6-5 with TRBJ1-5; tentative D call: TRBD1 (6 bases). The germline gives CDR1 MNHEY, CDR2 SVGAGI. The CDR3 contains 14 residues. Trimming pared 6 bases from V and 5 bases from J, leaving 14 bases between. In nucleotides, the CDR3 is TGTGCCAGCAGCCTAGACAGGTTCTATCAGCCCCAGCATTTT. This codes for CASSLDRFYQPQHF.

V gene TRBV6-5 combines with J gene TRBJ2-7; maybe TRBD1 (5 bases). The CDR3 sequence is 11 residues long. The germline gives CDR1 MNHEY, CDR2 SVGAGI. V was cut by 2 bases and J by 7 bases, with 6 bases left in between. DNA of the CDR3: TGTGCCAGCAGTTACCAGGGAGAGCAGTACTTC. Translated, it gives CASSYQGEQYF.